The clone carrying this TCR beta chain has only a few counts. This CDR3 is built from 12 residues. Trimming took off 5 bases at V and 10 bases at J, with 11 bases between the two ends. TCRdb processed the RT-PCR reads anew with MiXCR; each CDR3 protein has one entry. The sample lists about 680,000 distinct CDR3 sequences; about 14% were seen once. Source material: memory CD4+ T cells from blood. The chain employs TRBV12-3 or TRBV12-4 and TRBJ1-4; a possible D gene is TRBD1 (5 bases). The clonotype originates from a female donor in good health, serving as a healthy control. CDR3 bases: TGTGCCAGCAGTCCTGACAGCCTAAAACTGTTTTTT. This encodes CASSPDSLKLFF.